These 17 T cell receptor beta chains originate from one sample sequenced in a study of spatial heterogeneity in lung cancer. TCRdb ran MiXCR on the 5' RACE reads and lists one entry per CDR3 protein. The table has around 25,000 distinct CDR3 sequences, approximately 5.9% seen once; the top ten hold approximately 25%. The time point was: blood at routine non-recurrence follow-up after resection. The specimen was PBMCs, collected at follow-up. The receptors come from a female donor with early-stage non-small cell lung cancer.

This clonotype was picked up a small number of times. The chain uses TRBV20-1 and TRBJ2-3; D is unclear. Germline CDR1 and CDR2: DFQATT and SNEGSKA (reference sequence). The CDR3 extends over 16 amino acids. Trimming stripped 5 bases from V and 2 bases from J, with 20 bases between. The CDR3 loop reads CSALRVPNRATDTQYF. The CDR3 DNA sequence: TGCAGTGCTCTAAGGGTCCCGAACCGGGCCACAGATACGCAGTATTTT.

The sample holds many counts of this clonotype. V gene TRBV12-3 or TRBV12-4 combines with J gene TRBJ1-6, with 7 bases that match TRBD1. The CDR3 covers 14 residues. V trimming: 5 bases; J trimming: 8 bases; junction bases outside the gene matches: 6. CDR3 protein: CASSPPDRHSPLHF. CDR3 bases: TGTGCCAGCAGTCCTCCGGACAGGCATTCACCCCTCCACTTT.

Comment on this clonotype: A much larger clone differs from this one at a single base, so this may be a read error. The chain combines TRBV20-1 with TRBJ1-2; D gene unclear. The germline V gene encodes CDR1 DFQATT and CDR2 SNEGSKA (reference sequence). The CDR3 has 13 residues. The CDR3 DNA sequence: TGCTGTGCTAGAGCTGAGGTCGTCTATGGCTACACCTTC. Its translation is CCARAEVVYGYTF.

The rearrangement links TRBV12-3 or TRBV12-4 to TRBJ1-3, with D perhaps TRBD1 (6 bases). V lost 3 bases and J lost 7, with 16 bases in between. The CDR3 length is 15 residues. DNA of the CDR3: TGTGCCAGCAGTTTCGGGGGGCGAAAATCCAACACCATATATTTT. Its translation is CASSFGGRKSNTIYF.

This clonotype was detected many times. The chain recombines TRBV10-3 with TRBJ2-7; tentative D call: TRBD2 (6 bases). The CDR3 totals 13 residues. The ends were cut back, 4 bases at V and 3 bases at J, with 10 bases in the middle. In germline, CDR1 is ENHRY, CDR2 SYGVKD. CDR3: CAISGGAVYEQYF. The CDR3 coding sequence is TGTGCCATCAGTGGCGGGGCGGTCTACGAGCAGTACTTC.

This clonotype appeared a few times. The rearrangement joins TRBV10-3 to TRBJ1-2; D ambiguous. The CDR3 is 12 amino acids. Germline-derived CDR1 and CDR2 are ENHRY and SYGVKD. V lost 4 bases and J 5 bases, leaving 8 bases between the germline ends. The CDR3 DNA reads as TGTGCCATCAGTGGCCAGGTTTATGGCTACACCTTC. Translated: CAISGQVYGYTF.

This clonotype was found many times. V is TRBV11-2 and J is TRBJ2-2; 12 positions match TRBD2. The germline CDR1 and CDR2 sequences are SGHAT and FQNNGV. The CDR3 covers 18 residues. Unmatched junction bases numbered 7, after V lost 0 bases and J lost 5 bases. DNA of the CDR3: TGTGCCAGCAGCTTAGACCCCCCTAGCGGGGGGGCTACCGGGGAGCTGTTTTTT. It translates to CASSLDPPSGGATGELFF. Full variable domain (missing parts from reference TRBV11-2 and TRBJ2-2): EAGVAQSPRYKIIEKRQSVAFWCNPISGHATLYWYQQILGQGPKLLIQFQNNGVVDDSQLPKDRFSAERLKGVDSTLKIQPAKLEDSAVYLCASSLDPPSGGATGELFFGEGSRLTVL.

This clonotype was counted many times. CDR3 residues: CASSLVAGAASEQYF. The CDR3 nucleotides read TGTGCCAGCAGCTTAGTAGCGGGTGCTGCCTCCGAGCAGTACTTC. The chain links TRBV7-2 to TRBJ2-7; 7 nucleotides match TRBD2. V lost 1 base, J lost 6 bases, and 9 bases stayed unmatched. The germline V gene encodes CDR1 SGHTA and CDR2 FQGNSA. The CDR3 sequence is 15 residues long.

This clonotype was seen at least ten times. The gene calls are TRBV27 and TRBJ2-1; 12 bases map to TRBD2. The CDR3 is 16 residues long. In germline, CDR1 is MNHEY, CDR2 SMNVEV (reference sequence). The junction had 14 bases not matched to a gene; V was cut back by 8 bases and J by 9 bases. CDR3 bases: TGTGCCAGCGGAACCATGACTAGCGGGAGTCAAGGTGAGCAGTTCTTC. Protein: CASGTMTSGSQGEQFF.

This clonotype was seen ten or more times. One junction end does not reproduce the germline sequence, and a read error may be involved. The chain's CDR3 is CASSVEVTSGSSEWADTQYF. The CDR3 region has the DNA TGTGCTAGCAGCGTGGAGGTAACTAGCGGGAGTTCGGAATGGGCAGATACGCAGTATTTT. The chain is built from TRBV7-7 and TRBJ2-3; 11 positions match TRBD2. Germline CDR1 reads SSHAT; CDR2 reads FNYEAQ (reference sequence). The CDR3 has 20 residues. Full variable domain (remainder filled in from reference TRBV7-7 and TRBJ2-3): GAGVSQSPRYKVTKRGQDVTLRCDPISSHATLYWYQQALGQGPEFLTYFNYEAQPDKSGLPSDRFSAERPEGSISTLTIQRTEQRDSAMYRCASSVEVTSGSSEWADTQYFGPGTRLTVL.

The CDR3 region is CASSPGLPNTEAFF. Here the CDR3 DNA reads TGTGCCAGCAGTCCGGGACTGCCGAACACTGAAGCTTTCTTT. This sequence joins TRBV6-5 and TRBJ1-1; tentative D call: TRBD1 (5 bases). This CDR3 comprises 14 residues. CDR1 and CDR2 (germline): MNHEY, SVGAGI. Trimming left V 5 bases short and J 1 base short, with 11 bases between.

This clonotype was counted many times. The J gene is TRBJ1-2, the V gene TRBV12-3 or TRBV12-4; D might be TRBD1 (5 bases). Trimming pared 6 bases from V and 2 bases from J, leaving 10 bases between. This CDR3 has 13 amino acids. The CDR3 protein is CASSKDKNYGYTF. The CDR3 DNA reads TGTGCCAGCAGCAAGGACAAGAACTATGGCTACACCTTC.

This clonotype was counted many times. V is TRBV29-1 and J is TRBJ2-2; 9 nucleotides line up with TRBD2. Germline V CDR1 and CDR2: SQVTM, ANQGSEA. After removal of 2 bases from V and 5 bases from J, the junction contained 3 bases not matched to a gene. CDR3 length: 14 residues. The chain's CDR3 is CSVETAGGTGELFF. Here the CDR3 DNA reads TGCAGCGTTGAAACAGCGGGAGGAACCGGGGAGCTGTTTTTT.

This clonotype was seen repeatedly, ten times or more. This sequence joins TRBV5-1 and TRBJ2-7; a weak D match, TRBD1 (7 bases). The germline CDR1 and CDR2 sequences are SGHRS and YFSETQ. CDR3 length: 13 residues. Trimming took off 3 bases at V and 6 bases at J, with 13 bases between the two ends. DNA for the CDR3: TGCGCCAGCAGCTCAGGAGGGGGCCGCGAGCAGTACTTC. This gives the protein CASSSGGGREQYF.

The J gene is TRBJ1-5, the V gene TRBV20-1, with a possible D match to TRBD1 (5 bases). Trimming removed 2 bases from V and 4 bases from J, with 15 bases in between. This CDR3 comprises 15 residues. Looked up from germline, CDR1 is DFQATT and CDR2 is SNEGSKA (reference sequence). In DNA, the CDR3 is TGCAGTGCTAGAATAGGGGAATTTGCAAATCAGCCCCAGCATTTT. This codes for CSARIGEFANQPQHF.

This clonotype was detected many times. The chain joins TRBV6-2 or TRBV6-3 to TRBJ2-3; D is unclear. The ends were cut back, 1 base at V and 7 bases at J, with 9 bases in the middle. This CDR3 is built from 13 residues. Germline CDR1 MNHEY, CDR2 SVGEGT. CDR3: CASSYLSANTQYF. CDR3 coding DNA: TGTGCCAGCAGTTACTTATCGGCAAATACGCAGTATTTT.

Only a few counts were recorded for this clonotype. The chain employs TRBV12-3 or TRBV12-4 and TRBJ2-1; 11 bases fit TRBD2. Losses at the gene ends were 8 bases for V and 6 bases for J; bases not matched to a gene: 12. The length of the CDR3 is 16 residues. CDR3 in DNA: TGTGCCAGCGATTACGGTAGCGGGAGGGCCATCAATGAGCAGTTCTTC. Protein product: CASDYGSGRAINEQFF.